These 4 T cell receptor beta chains were all obtained from the same sample, sequenced in a study of T cell clusters in autoimmune cytopenias. TRB was amplified by touch-down multiplex PCR, primer pools A and B combined. TCRdb reprocessed the multiplex PCR reads, keeping one entry per CDR3 protein, no DNA. The sample table sets out over 6,000 distinct CDR3 sequences. TRB was amplified from about 270 ng of peripheral blood genomic DNA per sample. These data also formed part of another study, on T cell repertoires in aging, cancer and after chemotherapy.

The sample consisted of peripheral blood. The receptors stem from a human donor in good health.

Judged by frequency, this clonotype is medium-sized. The chain carries TRBV6-1 and TRBJ2-5; TCRdb outputs TRBD1, but without DNA this stays unchecked. The CDR3 spans 16 residues. The germline CDR1 and CDR2 sequences are MNHNS and SASEGT. CDR3 loop: CASSERRQGLGETQYF.

This clonotype registers medium-sized (0.01 to 0.1%) by frequency. The genes are TRBV6-6 and TRBJ2-6; the TCRdb call, TRBD1, lacks DNA for checking. The CDR3 has 18 amino acids. Germline CDR1 and CDR2: MNHNY and SVGAGI (reference sequence). The CDR3 sequence is CASRTPGGLDSGANVLTF.

The gene calls are TRBV10-3 and TRBJ2-7; the TCRdb D gene call, TRBD1, has no DNA to confirm it. This CDR3 is 16 amino acids long. CDR1 is ENHRY and CDR2 is SYGVKD in the germline V gene. CDR3 residues: CAISDDRARATYEQYF.

V gene TRBV18 combines with J gene TRBJ2-7. The length of the CDR3 is 12 residues. Germline V gene data show CDR1 as KGHSH and CDR2 as LQKENI. CDR3 residues: CASSPGSYEQYF.